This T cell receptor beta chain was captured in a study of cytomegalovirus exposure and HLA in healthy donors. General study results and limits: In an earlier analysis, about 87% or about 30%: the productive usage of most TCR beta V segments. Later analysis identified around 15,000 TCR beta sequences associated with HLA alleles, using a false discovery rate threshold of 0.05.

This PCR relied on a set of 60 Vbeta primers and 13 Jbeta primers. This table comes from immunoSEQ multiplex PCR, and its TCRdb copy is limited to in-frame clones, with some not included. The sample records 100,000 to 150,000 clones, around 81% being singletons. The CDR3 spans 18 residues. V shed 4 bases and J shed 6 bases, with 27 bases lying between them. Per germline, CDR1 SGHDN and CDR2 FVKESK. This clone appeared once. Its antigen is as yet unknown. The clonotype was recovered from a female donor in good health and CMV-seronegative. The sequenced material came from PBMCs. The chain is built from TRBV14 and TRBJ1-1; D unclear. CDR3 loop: CASSLARGGVRSLAEAFF. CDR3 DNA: TGTGCCAGCAGCCTAGCCCGTGGCGGAGTGAGATCATTGGCTGAAGCTTTCTTT.